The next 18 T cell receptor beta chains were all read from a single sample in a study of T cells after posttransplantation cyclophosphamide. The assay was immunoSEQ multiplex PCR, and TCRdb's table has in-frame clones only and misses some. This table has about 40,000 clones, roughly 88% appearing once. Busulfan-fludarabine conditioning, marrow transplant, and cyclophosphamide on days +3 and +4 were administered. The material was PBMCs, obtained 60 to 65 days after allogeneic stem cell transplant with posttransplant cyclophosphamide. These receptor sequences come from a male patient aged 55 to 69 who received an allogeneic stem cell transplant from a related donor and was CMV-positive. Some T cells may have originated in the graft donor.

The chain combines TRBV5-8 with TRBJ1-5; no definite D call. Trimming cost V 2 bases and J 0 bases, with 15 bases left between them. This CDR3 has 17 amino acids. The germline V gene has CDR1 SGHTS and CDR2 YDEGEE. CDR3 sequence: CASSFHEGGYSNQPQHF. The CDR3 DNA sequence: TGTGCCAGCAGCTTTCACGAGGGCGGCTATAGCAATCAGCCCCAGCATTTT.

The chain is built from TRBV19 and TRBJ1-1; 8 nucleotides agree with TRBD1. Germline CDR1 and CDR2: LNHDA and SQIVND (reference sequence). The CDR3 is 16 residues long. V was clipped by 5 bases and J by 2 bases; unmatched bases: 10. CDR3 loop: CASSVTGVKVNTEAFF. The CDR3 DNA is TGTGCCAGTAGTGTGACAGGGGTAAAAGTCAACACTGAAGCTTTCTTT.

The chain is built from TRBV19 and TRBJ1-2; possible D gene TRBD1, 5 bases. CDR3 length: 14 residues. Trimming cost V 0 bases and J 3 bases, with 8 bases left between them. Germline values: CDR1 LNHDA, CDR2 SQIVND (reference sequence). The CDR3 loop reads CASSIDTQDYGYTF. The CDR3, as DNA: TGTGCCAGTAGTATAGATACACAGGACTATGGCTACACCTTC.

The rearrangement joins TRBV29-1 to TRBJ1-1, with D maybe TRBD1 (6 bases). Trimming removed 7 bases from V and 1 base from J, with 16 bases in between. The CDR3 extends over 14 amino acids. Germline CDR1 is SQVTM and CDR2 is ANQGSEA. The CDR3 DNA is TGCAGCGCTACATCGGGACAACGGAACACTGAAGCTTTCTTT. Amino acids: CSATSGQRNTEAFF.

The CDR3 DNA reads TGTGCCAGCAGTGGTGGGCGGGGCAATCAGCCCCAGCATTTT. Protein: CASSGGRGNQPQHF. The V and J genes are TRBV2 and TRBJ1-5, with no clear D. There are 14 residues in the CDR3. Germline V gives CDR1 SNHLY, CDR2 FYNNEI. Trimming took off 4 bases at V and 2 bases at J, with 9 bases between the two ends.

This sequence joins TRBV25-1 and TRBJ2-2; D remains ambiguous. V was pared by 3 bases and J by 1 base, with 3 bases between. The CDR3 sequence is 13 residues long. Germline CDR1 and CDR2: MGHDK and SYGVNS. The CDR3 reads CASSERNTGELFF. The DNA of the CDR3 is TGTGCCAGCAGTGAGAGGAACACCGGGGAGCTGTTTTTT.

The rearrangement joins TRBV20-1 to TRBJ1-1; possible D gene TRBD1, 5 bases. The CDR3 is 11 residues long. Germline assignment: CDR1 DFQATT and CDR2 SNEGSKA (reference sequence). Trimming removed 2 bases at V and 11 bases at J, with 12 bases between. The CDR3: CSARTQGGAFF. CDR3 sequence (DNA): TGCAGTGCTAGAACGCAGGGAGGGGCTTTCTTT.

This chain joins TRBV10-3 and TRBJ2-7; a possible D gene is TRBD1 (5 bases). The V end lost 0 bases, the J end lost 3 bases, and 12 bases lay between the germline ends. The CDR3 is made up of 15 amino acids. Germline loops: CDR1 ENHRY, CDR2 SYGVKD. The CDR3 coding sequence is TGTGCCATCAGTGAGTCGAGCCCCAGGGACTACGAGCAGTACTTC. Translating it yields CAISESSPRDYEQYF.

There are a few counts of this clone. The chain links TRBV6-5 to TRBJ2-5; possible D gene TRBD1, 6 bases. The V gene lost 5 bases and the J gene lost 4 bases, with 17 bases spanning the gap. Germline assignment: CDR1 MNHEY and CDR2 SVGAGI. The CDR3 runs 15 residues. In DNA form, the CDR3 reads TGTGCCAGCAGTCACCCCCAGGGGCAGGGAGAGACCCAGTACTTC. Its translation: CASSHPQGQGETQYF.

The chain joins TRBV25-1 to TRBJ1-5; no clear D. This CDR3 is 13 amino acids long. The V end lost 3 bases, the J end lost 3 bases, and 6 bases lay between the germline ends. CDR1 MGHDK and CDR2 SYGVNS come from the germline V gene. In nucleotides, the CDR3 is TGTGCCAGCAGTGACGGGTACAATCAGCCCCAGCATTTT. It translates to CASSDGYNQPQHF.

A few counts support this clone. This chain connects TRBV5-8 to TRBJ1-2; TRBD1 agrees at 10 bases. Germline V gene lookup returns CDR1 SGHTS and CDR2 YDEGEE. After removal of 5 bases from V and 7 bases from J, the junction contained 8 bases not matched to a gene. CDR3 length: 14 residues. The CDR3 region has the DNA TGTGCCAGCAGTCTGGGACAGGGGTTGGGTGGCTACACCTTC. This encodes CASSLGQGLGGYTF. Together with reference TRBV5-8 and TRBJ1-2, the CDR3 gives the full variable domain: EAGVTQSPTHLIKTRGQQATLRCSPISGHTSVYWYQQALGLGLQFLLWYDEGEERNRGNFPPRFSGRQFPNYSSELNVNALELEDSALYLCASSLGQGLGGYTFGSGTRLTVV.

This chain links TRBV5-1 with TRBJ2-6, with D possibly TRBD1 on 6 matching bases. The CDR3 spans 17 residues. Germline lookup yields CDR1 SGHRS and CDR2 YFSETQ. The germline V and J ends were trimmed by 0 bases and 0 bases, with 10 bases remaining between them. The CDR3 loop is CASSLDRVNSGANVLTF. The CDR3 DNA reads TGCGCCAGCAGCTTGGACAGGGTTAACTCTGGGGCCAACGTCCTGACTTTC.

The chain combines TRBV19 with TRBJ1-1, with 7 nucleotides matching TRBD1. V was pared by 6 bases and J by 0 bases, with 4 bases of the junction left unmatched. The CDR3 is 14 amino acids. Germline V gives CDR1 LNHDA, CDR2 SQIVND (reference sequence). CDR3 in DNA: TGTGCCAGTAGCCAGAGGGGGCTGAACACTGAAGCTTTCTTT. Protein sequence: CASSQRGLNTEAFF.

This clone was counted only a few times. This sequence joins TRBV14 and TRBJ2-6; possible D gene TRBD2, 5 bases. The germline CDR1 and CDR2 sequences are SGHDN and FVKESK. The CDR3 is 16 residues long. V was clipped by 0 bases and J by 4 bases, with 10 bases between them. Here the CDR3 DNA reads TGTGCCAGCAGCCAAGAGAGACTATTCGGGGCCAACGTCCTGACTTTC. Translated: CASSQERLFGANVLTF.

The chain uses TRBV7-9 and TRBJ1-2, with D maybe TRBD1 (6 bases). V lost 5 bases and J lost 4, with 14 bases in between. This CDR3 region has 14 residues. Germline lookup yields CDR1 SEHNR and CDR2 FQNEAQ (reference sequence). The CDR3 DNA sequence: TGTGCCAGCAGCCCCAAGGGGGTGGGCTATGGCTACACCTTC. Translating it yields CASSPKGVGYGYTF.

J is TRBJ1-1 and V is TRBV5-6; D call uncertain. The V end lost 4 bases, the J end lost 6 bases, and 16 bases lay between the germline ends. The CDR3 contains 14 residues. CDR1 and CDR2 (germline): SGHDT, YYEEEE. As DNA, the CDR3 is TGTGCCAGCAGCCCCCGGAGGGATTTCCCTGAAGCTTTCTTT. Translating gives CASSPRRDFPEAFF.

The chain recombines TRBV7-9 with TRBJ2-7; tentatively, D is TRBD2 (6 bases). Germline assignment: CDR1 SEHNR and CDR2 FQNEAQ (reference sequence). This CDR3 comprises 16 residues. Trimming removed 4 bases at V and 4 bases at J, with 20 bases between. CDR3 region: CASSSIWGEGRYEQYF. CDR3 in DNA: TGTGCCAGCAGCTCAATCTGGGGCGAGGGGAGGTACGAGCAGTACTTC.

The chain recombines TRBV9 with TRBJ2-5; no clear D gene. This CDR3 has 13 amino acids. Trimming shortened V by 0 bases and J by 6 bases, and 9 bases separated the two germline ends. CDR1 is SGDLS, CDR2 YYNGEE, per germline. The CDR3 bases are TGTGCCAGCAGCGTAGATGCCACTAAGACCCAGTACTTC. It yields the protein CASSVDATKTQYF.